Listed here are 6 T cell receptor beta chains from one sample, sequenced in a study of CD8+CD57+ T cells in acquired aplastic anemia. The TCR beta profiling, which covered VDJ combination and CDR3 sequence, was carried out using genomic DNA as the template. In TCRdb, the reads were re-called with MiXCR into one record per CDR3 protein. The sample lists about 200,000 distinct CDR3 sequences; roughly 45% were seen once. Only patients with CD8+CD57+ cell expansion on flow cytometry were chosen for sequencing. Sequenced: sorted CD4+, CD8+, or CD8+CD57+ T cells (not recorded which) from PBMCs. The receptors come from a human donor with aplastic anemia.

This clonotype was seen repeatedly, ten times or more. The chain carries TRBV19 and TRBJ2-7; D may be TRBD1 (6 bases). The CDR3 contains 15 residues. Deletions cut 3 bases from V and 0 bases from J, with 12 bases between. Germline-derived CDR1 and CDR2 are LNHDA and SQIVND (reference sequence). The CDR3: CASSMAGTPSYEQYF. The CDR3 nucleotides read TGTGCCAGTAGTATGGCCGGGACACCCTCCTACGAGCAGTACTTC.

This clonotype was counted many times. The V gene is TRBV13, the J gene TRBJ1-2, with D possibly being TRBD1 (6 bases). Germline V gives CDR1 PRHDT, CDR2 FYEKMQ (reference sequence). The CDR3 consists of 13 residues. Trimming shortened V by 3 bases and J by 8 bases, and 13 bases separated the two germline ends. The CDR3 spells CASSLGRQEGYTF. The CDR3 DNA sequence: TGTGCCAGCAGCTTGGGGCGACAGGAAGGCTACACCTTC.

The rearrangement joins TRBV7-8 to TRBJ2-3; 9 bases are a match to TRBD2. Trimming at V came to 4 bases and at J to 5 bases, leaving 13 bases not matched to a gene. The CDR3 has 17 amino acids. CDR1 is SGHVS and CDR2 is FQNEAQ in the germline V gene. The CDR3 is CASSSASAGGPRDTQYF. For the CDR3, the DNA is TGTGCCAGCAGCTCCGCGTCGGCGGGGGGGCCCAGAGATACGCAGTATTTT.

The chain couples TRBV5-1 to TRBJ2-7; 7 positions agree with TRBD1. With V trimmed by 4 bases and J by 3 bases, 10 bases remained unmatched. Germline V CDR1 and CDR2: SGHRS, YFSETQ. The CDR3 totals 15 residues. The CDR3 DNA follows: TGCGCCAGCAGCCAGTACGGGACAGCCTTCTACGAGCAGTACTTC. This codes for CASSQYGTAFYEQYF.

DNA of the CDR3: TGTGCCAGCAGCTCGTATGGACAGGGGGCTGGCGAGCAGTACTTC. Its protein is CASSSYGQGAGEQYF. V is TRBV7-8 and J is TRBJ2-7, with 11 bases matching TRBD1. The length of the CDR3 is 15 residues. Looked up from germline, CDR1 is SGHVS and CDR2 is FQNEAQ. V lost 4 bases, J lost 6 bases, and 8 bases stayed unmatched.

This clonotype appeared many times. This chain uses TRBV5-1 with TRBJ1-4; D uncertain. This CDR3 spans 16 amino acids. Germline loops: CDR1 SGHRS, CDR2 YFSETQ. With 6 bases removed from V and 3 bases from J, the gap between germline ends came to 18 bases. Here the CDR3 DNA reads TGCGCCAGCACTCGTATGGGGAGGGAGGCTAATGAAAAACTGTTTTTT. This gives the protein CASTRMGREANEKLFF.